This T cell receptor beta chain was identified during a study of cytomegalovirus exposure and HLA in healthy donors. In the study overall: As released early, the data held about 85 million unique TCRs from HLA-typed donors.

The CDR3 consists of 14 residues. Germline V gene data show CDR1 as GTSNPN and CDR2 as SVGIG (reference sequence). With V trimmed by 2 bases and J by 7 bases, 10 bases remained unmatched. The PCR contained 60 Vbeta and 13 Jbeta primers. Here immunoSEQ multiplex PCR was the method, and the copy in TCRdb shows in-frame clones only, minus some. Of 85,000 to 130,000 clones listed, less than 85% are singletons. Broader study findings: Data from an earlier analysis indicated that most TCR beta V segments were productive either about 87% or about 30% of the time.

As regards this clone: Its antigen is as yet unknown.

The rearrangement uses TRBV30 and TRBJ1-2; 7 positions match TRBD1. This clonotype originated in a woman aged 18 to 35 in good health and CMV-seropositive. The sequenced sample was PBMCs. The CDR3 is CAWSPDRVPVGYTF. The CDR3, as DNA: TGTGCCTGGAGTCCCGACAGGGTGCCGGTTGGCTACACCTTC.